This TCR beta chain was recovered during a study of low-dose radiotherapy and immunotherapy resistance in tumors (dated by TCRdb to 2022 to 2024). In terms of the full investigation: Patients in Cohort 1 were given 0.5 Gy per fraction every 2 weeks, and the prescribed total PTV dose was 6.5 Gy. Intravenous cyclophosphamide at 200 mg/m2 was administered every two weeks, one day ahead of each radiation and immunotherapy administration. In Cohort 2, 1 Gy per fraction was delivered every two weeks, for a total of 13 Gy over 26 weeks. Nivolumab and ipilimumab were both given intravenously, with nivolumab at a 240 mg flat dose every two weeks and ipilimumab at 1 mg/kg every six weeks. Aspirin 300 mg was taken orally once daily by patients for four cycles, starting on cycle 1 day 1. The trial did not randomize participants into treatment groups. The translational analysis covered eight patients: three from the first dose cohort and the first five from the second dose cohort.

Per the publication, the time point label means: before trial treatment. Donors were enrolled in RACIN, a single-arm phase I dose-escalation trial in which nivolumab, ipilimumab, aspirin, low-dose cyclophosphamide and low-dose radiotherapy were combined. Eligible patients had advanced, TIL-negative solid tumors. This clonotype appeared many times. Its antigen is unknown. Base qualities are not provided; no much larger clone lies one nucleotide away. The germline ends are 16 bases apart after V is trimmed by 4 bases and J by 2 bases. The CDR3 starts with the cysteine, ends with the phenylalanine, and has 15 residues. Just the 45-base CDR3 DNA is kept, in frame starting at base 1. Via the germline V gene, CDR1 is SGHRS and CDR2 YFSETQ. TCRdb shows the sequencer as Illumina HiSeq 2500. First-strand cDNA was synthesized using Superscript III and a set of TRAV- and TRBV-specific primers, so that both TCRalpha and TCRbeta chains were covered. A roughly 18-cycle PCR with Phusion amplified the TCRs, pairing a constant-region primer with the adapter that was attached to the V primers. Amplification of the isolated mRNA was done with the MessageAmp II aRNA Amplification Kit, which involved a roughly 17-hour in vitro transcription at 37 degrees C. mRNA for TCR sequencing was isolated with the Dynabeads mRNA DIRECT Purification Kit. Indexed Illumina adapters were added in a second Phusion PCR of roughly 27 cycles, and the PCR products were purified with AMPure XP beads. On the authors' methods: Using custom Perl scripts, TCR sequences encoding the same protein were pooled, out-of-frame sequences were removed, and the abundance of each clonotype was computed. Any TCR sequence supported by only a single read was excluded from analysis. Repertoire metrics included Shannon entropy, Gini index, clonality, richness, and frequency of TCRs shared between repertoires. The public sequencing data were trimmed at Q25 with fastp and processed into clonotypes with MiXCR by TCRdb, which kept only in-frame beta chains. Rows merge per CDR3 protein into single entries with the most common DNA and genes. Here the V and J calls rest on TCRdb's processing, not on the authors' analysis. In all, the sample holds about 60,000 distinct CDR3 sequences, and 20% to 25% of those were seen once. The top ten hold approximately 5.7% of the sample.

This TCR came from a male donor with prostate cancer. The V and J genes are TRBV5-1 and TRBJ2-7, and perhaps TRBD2 as D gene, on 7 matching bases. The source material was PBMCs, sampled before treatment. The nucleotide sequence reads TGCGCCAGCAGCCCGGGGGCTGCGGGAGCCTACGAGCAGTACTTC. Its protein is CASSPGAAGAYEQYF.